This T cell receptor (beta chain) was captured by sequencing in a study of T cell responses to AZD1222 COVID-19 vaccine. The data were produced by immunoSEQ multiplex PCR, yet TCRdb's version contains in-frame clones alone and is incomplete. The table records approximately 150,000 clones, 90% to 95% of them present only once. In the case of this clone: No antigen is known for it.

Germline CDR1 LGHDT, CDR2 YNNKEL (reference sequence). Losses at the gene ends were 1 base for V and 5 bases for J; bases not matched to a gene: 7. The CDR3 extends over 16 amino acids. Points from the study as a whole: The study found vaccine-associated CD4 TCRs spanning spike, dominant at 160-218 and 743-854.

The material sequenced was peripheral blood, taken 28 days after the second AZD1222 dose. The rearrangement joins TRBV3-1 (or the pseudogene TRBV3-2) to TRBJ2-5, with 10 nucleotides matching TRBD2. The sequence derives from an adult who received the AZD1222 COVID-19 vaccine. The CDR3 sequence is CASSQASGGRGETQYF. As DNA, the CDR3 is TGTGCCAGCAGCCAAGCTAGCGGGGGTCGTGGGGAGACCCAGTACTTC.